These T cell receptor beta chains were read from a single sample in a study of tumor-infiltrating lymphocytes in oesophageal squamous cell carcinoma. Via MiXCR, TCRdb re-called the PCR reads, giving one row per CDR3 protein. The sample yields around 19,000 distinct CDR3 sequences, about 46% seen once. The sequenced sample was normal esophageal tissue next to the tumor. The source of these receptors is a female donor with esophageal squamous cell carcinoma. CDR3s include the opening cysteine and the closing phenylalanine or tryptophan. The D gene is left open where the match is weak. Size values are once, few and many counts, or a class for expanded clones, and some rows have none.

j_gene	v_gene	abundance	d_gene	CDR3aa	CDR3nt
TRBJ2-1	TRBV10-3	once	NA	CAISDLSGTSPTQFF	TGTGCCATCAGTGATCTATCCGGGACAAGTCCTACTCAGTTCTTC
TRBJ2-1	TRBV24-1	medium-sized	NA	CATSDLGPNYNEQFF	TGTGCCACCAGTGATTTGGGGCCGAACTACAATGAGCAGTTCTTC
TRBJ2-1	TRBV7-6	once	NA	CASSPSGAVYNEQFF	TGTGCCAGCAGCCCCTCGGGGGCTGTGTACAATGAGCAGTTCTTC
TRBJ1-6	TRBV12-3/TRBV12-4	NA	NA	CASSLWPRSYEQYF	TGTGCCAGCAGTTTATGGCCCAGATCCTACGAGCAGTACTTT
TRBJ2-1	TRBV6-4	NA	NA	CASSDSTAPTYEQFF	TGTGCCAGCAGTGACTCGACCGCACCTACTTATGAGCAGTTCTTC
TRBJ1-1	TRBV28	NA	NA	CASSYPEILSVSTEAFF	TGTGCCAGCAGTTACCCAGAAATTCTTTCCGTTTCCACTGAAGCTTTCTTT
TRBJ2-7	TRBV7-2	few	NA	CASSSPLGRVRYEQYF	TGTGCCAGCAGCTCCCCCCTAGGGCGGGTCCGGTACGAGCAGTACTTC
TRBJ1-1	TRBV7-2	NA	TRBD1	CASSLDRDVRNTEAFF	TGTGCCAGCAGCTTGGACAGGGATGTGAGGAACACTGAAGCTTTCTTT
TRBJ2-4	TRBV28	few	NA	CASSFRVGWGPDPGTGELYF	TGTGCCAGCAGTTTTCGAGTCGGTTGGGGGCCGGATCCGGGAACCGGGGAGCTGTACTTC
TRBJ2-5	TRBV11-2	NA	TRBD2	CASSFAREGETQYF	TGTGCCAGCAGCTTCGCGCGGGAGGGGGAGACCCAGTACTTC
TRBJ2-3	TRBV7-9	few	TRBD2	CASSRISGGAHTQYF	TGTGCCAGCAGCCGTATTAGCGGGGGGGCACATACGCAGTATTTT
TRBJ2-5	TRBV10-3	few	NA	CAISESGDRELWLHLRF	NA
TRBJ2-5	TRBV7-9	hyperexpanded	TRBD1	CATRDSLQETQYF	TGTGCCACACGGGACAGTCTACAAGAGACCCAGTACTTC
TRBJ1-2	TRBV28	few	NA	CASSLGSRGQYYGYTF	TGTGCCAGCAGTTTAGGCTCCCGGGGGCAGTACTATGGCTACACCTTC
TRBJ2-3	TRBV7-2	NA	NA	CASAGFGTDTQYF	TGTGCCAGCGCAGGGTTCGGCACAGATACGCAGTATTTT
TRBJ2-5	TRBV7-2	few	NA	CASSFGDPETQYF	TGTGCCAGCAGCTTCGGCGATCCAGAGACCCAGTACTTC
TRBJ2-3	TRBV7-2	NA	TRBD2	CASSPGLAADTQYF	TGTGCCAGCAGCCCCGGACTAGCAGCAGATACGCAGTATTTT
TRBJ2-3	TRBV10-3	NA	NA	CATKSDTQYF	TGTGCCACCAAGTCGGATACGCAGTATTTT
TRBJ1-2	TRBV18	NA	NA	CASSQQGGNGYTF	TGTGCCAGCTCACAACAGGGAGGCAATGGCTACACCTTC
TRBJ2-7	TRBV6-1	many	NA	CASSPLLEQYF	TGTGCCAGCAGCCCTTTACTTGAGCAGTACTTC
TRBJ2-7	TRBV5-3	many	NA	CARSPTTNSQPYEQYF	TGTGCCAGAAGTCCAACGACTAACAGTCAACCCTACGAGCAGTACTTC
TRBJ1-1	TRBV6-5	NA	NA	CASSEWGDTEAFF	TGTGCCAGCAGTGAATGGGGTGATACTGAAGCTTTCTTT
TRBJ2-7	TRBV7-3	few	NA	CAHRGGPHSYEQYF	TGTGCCCACCGAGGGGGACCGCACTCCTACGAGCAGTACTTC
TRBJ2-7	TRBV2	many	NA	CASRYDNYEQYF	TGTGCCAGCAGGTATGACAACTACGAGCAGTACTTC
TRBJ2-4	TRBV7-6	once	NA	CASSLGPRLYF	TGTGCCAGCAGCTTAGGACCTCGGCTGTACTTC
TRBJ1-2	TRBV7-2	few	NA	CASSLGGASRSYTF	TGTGCCAGCAGCTTAGGGGGCGCGTCTCGGAGCTACACCTTC
TRBJ2-5	TRBV3-1	NA	TRBD2	CASSHSRPGLAEETQYF	TGTGCCAGCAGCCACTCCAGACCGGGACTAGCGGAAGAGACCCAGTACTTC
TRBJ2-7	TRBV27	many	NA	CASSPKNSYEQYF	TGTGCCAGCAGCCCAAAAAACTCCTACGAGCAGTACTTC
TRBJ2-7	TRBV10-3	many	TRBD1	CAISEAAGGIYEQYF	TGTGCCATCAGTGAGGCGGCAGGGGGCATTTACGAGCAGTACTTC
TRBJ2-3	TRBV7-2	NA	TRBD2	CASRLAGGDTQYF	TGTGCCAGCAGACTAGCGGGAGGGGATACGCAGTATTTT
TRBJ2-7	TRBV5-1	many	NA	CASSLEPGINEQYF	TGCGCCAGCAGCTTGGAGCCAGGTATCAACGAGCAGTACTTC
TRBJ2-2	TRBV6-1	many	NA	CASRITGELFF	TGTGCCAGCAGAATCACCGGGGAGCTGTTTTTT
TRBJ2-2	TRBV7-3	medium-sized	TRBD2	CASSAGLAGDIPNTGELFF	TGTGCCAGCAGCGCGGGACTAGCGGGGGATATTCCTAACACCGGGGAGCTGTTTTTT
TRBJ2-4	TRBV7-4	NA	TRBD1	CASSSDRGLKNIQYF	TGTGCCAGCAGCTCCGACAGGGGACTCAAAAACATTCAGTACTTC
TRBJ2-1	TRBV7-3	NA	TRBD2	CANSLRRGGLNEQFF	TGTGCCAACAGCTTAAGACGGGGGGGCCTCAATGAGCAGTTCTTC
TRBJ2-3	TRBV7-9	NA	NA	CASSFGDRSTDTQYF	TGTGCCAGCAGCTTTGGCGATCGTAGCACAGATACGCAGTATTTT
TRBJ2-1	TRBV6-1	medium-sized	TRBD1	CASRSGTGYREQFF	TGTGCCAGCAGGTCGGGGACAGGGTATCGTGAGCAGTTCTTC
TRBJ2-1	TRBV12-3/TRBV12-4	NA	NA	CASSFPGISYNEQFF	TGTGCCAGCAGTTTTCCGGGGATATCCTACAATGAGCAGTTCTTC
TRBJ2-1	TRBV9	few	TRBD2	CASSVGLAYEQFF	TGTGCCAGCAGCGTAGGACTAGCCTATGAGCAGTTCTTC
TRBJ2-2	TRBV12-3/TRBV12-4	once	TRBD1	CASSQGAQNTGELFF	TGTGCCAGCAGCCAGGGGGCTCAGAACACCGGGGAGCTGTTTTTT
TRBJ2-3	TRBV7-3	many	NA	CASSLSGPGADTQYF	TGTGCCAGCAGCTTAAGTGGCCCGGGGGCAGATACGCAGTATTTT
TRBJ1-1	TRBV7-3	medium-sized	NA	CASSLNGQIGEAFF	TGTGCCAGCAGCTTAAACGGACAGATAGGTGAAGCTTTCTTT
TRBJ1-5	TRBV6-1	many	NA	CAGLGGHQHF	TGTGCCGGACTTGGGGGTCACCAGCATTTT
TRBJ1-5	TRBV7-9	NA	NA	CASSPDLWDQPQHF	TGTGCCAGCAGCCCTGATCTGTGGGATCAGCCCCAGCATTTT
TRBJ2-3	TRBV11-3	NA	NA	CASSLNKAGTQYF	TGTGCCAGCAGCTTAAACAAGGCCGGTACGCAGTATTTT
TRBJ2-7	TRBV7-2	once	TRBD1	CASSFRDRGNEQYF	TGTGCCAGCAGCTTCCGGGACAGAGGCAACGAGCAGTACTTC
TRBJ1-1	TRBV7-2	once	TRBD1	CASNAPGQGANTEAFF	TGTGCCAGCAATGCTCCGGGACAGGGTGCGAACACTGAAGCTTTCTTT
TRBJ2-1	TRBV11-3	NA	TRBD2	CASSHSGPSSYNEQFF	TGTGCCAGCAGCCATAGCGGGCCTAGCTCCTACAATGAGCAGTTCTTC
TRBJ2-3	TRBV7-4	few	NA	CASSLKAAHTDTQYF	TGTGCCAGCAGCTTGAAAGCGGCCCACACAGATACGCAGTATTTT
TRBJ2-6	TRBV7-2	few	TRBD2	CASSPRGGPSGANVLTF	TGTGCCAGCAGCCCCCGGGGGGGACCCTCTGGGGCCAACGTCCTGACTTTC